This entry describes one T cell receptor (beta chain). Random hexamers were used to reverse transcribe an amount of roughly 0.5 to 1 ug RNA. The method of amplification for TCR beta CDR3 was immunoSEQ multiplex PCR, covering 54 Vbeta and 13 Jbeta. Each CDR3 protein is one row after TCRdb ran MiXCR on the immunoSEQ multiplex PCR reads. The data show some 200,000 distinct CDR3 sequences, 92% seen once. The sample comes from a study of CD8 T cells in Susac syndrome. Germline assignment: CDR1 MNHEY and CDR2 SMNVEV (reference sequence). V was trimmed by 4 bases and J by 3 bases, leaving 9 bases between them. The CDR3 length is 13 residues. TCR beta sequences were obtained from blood CD8+ and CD4+ T cells. In contrast to the negatively isolated CD8+ and CD4+ T cells, TEMRA cells were FACS-enriched.

The TCR originated in a human donor with multiple sclerosis. The specimen was CD8+ T cells from PBMCs. The V gene is TRBV27, the J gene TRBJ1-1; D is uncertain. The CDR3 sequence: CASSWRIDTEAFF. The DNA for the CDR3 is TGTGCCAGCAGTTGGAGGATAGACACTGAAGCTTTCTTT.